The clone carrying this T cell receptor beta chain was detected only a few times. There are 13 residues in the CDR3. Germline V gives CDR1 LNHDA, CDR2 SQIVND (reference sequence). V was clipped by 11 bases and J by 6 bases, with 17 bases between them. Treatment: oral pan-JAK inhibitor, 5-10 mg twice daily. The authors sorted CD4+ and CD8+ T cells from PBMCs. This specimen comes from a study of CD8+ T cells in alopecia areata. The sequencing template was cDNA reverse transcribed from extracted RNA. The method was immunoSEQ multiplex PCR; TCRdb's version includes in-frame clones alone and lacks a portion of them. The profile covers about 200,000 clones, with roughly 60% appearing a single time and 5% to 6% taken by the ten largest.

The chain joins TRBV19 to TRBJ2-1; no clear D gene. The sample was CD4+ T cells sorted from blood, taken at week 24, from a patient treated with tofacitinib. This clonotype originated in a human donor with alopecia areata. The CDR3 sequence: CAPHRAVRNEQFF. CDR3 in DNA: TGTGCCCCCCACCGGGCAGTTCGCAATGAGCAGTTCTTC.